The text below deals with one T cell receptor beta chain. Germline V gives CDR1 MNHEY, CDR2 SVGAGI. Trimming shortened V by 4 bases and J by 3 bases, and 10 bases separated the two germline ends. The CDR3 consists of 14 residues. This sample is part of a study of control samples from healthy donors and cancer patients. Measured with immunoSEQ multiplex PCR; TCRdb has only the in-frame clones, and not every one. This table holds about 160,000 clones, roughly 92% found once. Sample: blood. This receptor was identified in a young woman in good health. The chain has TRBV6-5 and TRBJ2-1; D is undetermined. The CDR3 loop reads CASSSGRNYNEQFF. CDR3 nucleotides: TGTGCCAGCAGTTCAGGTCGTAACTACAATGAGCAGTTCTTC.